This TCR beta chain emerged from a study of blood T cell repertoires in COVID-19. Original data processing: Nucleated cell counts were estimated from reference gene primer amplification. The protocol was immunoSEQ multiplex PCR, while the TCRdb copy is restricted to in-frame clones and leaves out a portion. Clone size and the V and J calls come from that table; the DNA yielded D and trimming. The table lists roughly 230,000 clones, over 75% of them singletons, with around 5.5% in the top ten. The CDR3 length is 17 residues. Unmatched junction bases numbered 7, after V lost 2 bases and J lost 4 bases. CDR1 and CDR2 (germline): MNHEY, SVGEGT.

This rearrangement joins TRBV6-2 or TRBV6-3 to TRBJ1-5, with 11 bases identical to TRBD1. The TCR sequence derives from a man aged 50 to 59 with COVID-19, enrolled during active disease. The sequenced sample consisted of peripheral blood. DNA for the CDR3: TGTGCCAGCAGTTACAACCGGGACAGGGGGACAAATCAGCCCCAGCATTTT. Its protein product is CASSYNRDRGTNQPQHF.